The 2 T cell receptor beta chains in this list originate from one sample, sequenced in a study of blood T cells in healthy people across ages. Primed by a sample-barcoded 5' primer and a J-beta primer mix, a second PCR proceeded for 7 to 11 cycles. From the 5' RACE reads, TCRdb called clonotypes with MiXCR, one entry per CDR3 protein. The sample includes around 1,500,000 distinct CDR3 sequences, around 42% seen only once; the top ten take 7% to 9.5%. Material for sequencing was blood. The receptors here all came from a young woman in good health.

The chain combines TRBV12-3 or TRBV12-4 with TRBJ1-1; possibly TRBD1 for D (5 bases). The CDR3 covers 13 residues. With 6 bases removed from V and 8 bases from J, the gap between germline ends came to 16 bases. The CDR3 reads CASRGGLWTEAFF. The CDR3 nucleotides read TGTGCCAGCAGGGGGGGACTTTGGACCGAAGCTTTCTTT.

This clonotype showed up just a few times. The chain is built from TRBV24-1 and TRBJ2-3; 9 nucleotides agree with TRBD2. The CDR3 sequence is 16 residues long. With V trimmed by 4 bases and J by 4 bases, 8 bases remained unmatched. Germline CDR1 KGHDR, CDR2 SFDVKD. The CDR3 here is CATSESLAGISDTQYF. The CDR3 DNA reads TGTGCCACCAGTGAATCCCTAGCGGGGATCTCAGATACGCAGTATTTT.